Listed here is a single TCR beta chain. The antigen remains undetermined. Sequence at one end of the junction differs from germline and may be a read error. Germline lookup yields CDR1 SQVTM and CDR2 ANQGSEA. The CDR3 runs 13 residues. Preparing the TCRbeta library involved the use of unique molecular identifiers. MiXCR, applied by TCRdb to the PCR reads, yields one record per CDR3 protein. This sample yields 300,000 to 350,000 distinct CDR3 sequences, of which over 20% are seen a single time; approximately 11% belongs to the top ten. The data stem from a study of T-cell reconstitution after alpha-beta-depleted transplantation in children. Points from the study as a whole: Two months or so post-transplant, alpha-beta T cells reportedly derived from several hundred expanded graft clones.

This receptor was obtained from a male patient under 18 who had a stem cell transplant for acute lymphoblastic leukemia, so the T cells may come from the graft donor. J is TRBJ1-1 and V is TRBV29-1; D is undetermined. Sample: PBMCs, mostly from graft donor cells, taken 180 days after TCRalphabeta/CD19-depleted stem cell transplant. The CDR3 DNA follows: TGCAGTGTTGAAAGGGATCTGAGCACTGAAGCTTTCTTT. Translated: CSVERDLSTEAFF.